This TCR beta chain was recovered during a study of T-cell reconstitution after alpha-beta-depleted transplantation in children. The ends were cut back, 0 bases at V and 6 bases at J, with 13 bases in the middle. This CDR3 is 15 amino acids long. Per the germline V gene, CDR1 is SEHNR and CDR2 is FQNEAQ (reference sequence). The library targeted TCRbeta and was prepared with unique molecular identifiers. In TCRdb, the PCR reads were re-called with MiXCR into one record per CDR3 protein. The repertoire includes approximately 270,000 distinct CDR3 sequences, roughly 9.5% of them detected once, and about 9.5% sits in the top ten.

The TCR originated in a human donor who donated a stem cell graft to a child with SCID. This chain links TRBV7-9 with TRBJ2-3; D perhaps matches TRBD2 (5 bases). The sample in question was PBMCs from the stem cell graft donor, obtained from the stem cell graft. This chain's CDR3 is CASSLAVGAPDTQYF. For the CDR3, the DNA is TGTGCCAGCAGCTTAGCGGTGGGAGCGCCCGATACGCAGTATTTT. The whole variable domain, filled in from reference TRBV7-9 and TRBJ2-3, reads DTGVSQNPRHKITKRGQNVTFRCDPISEHNRLYWYRQTLGQGPEFLTYFQNEAQLEKSRLLSDRFSAERPKGSFSTLEIQRTEQGDSAMYLCASSLAVGAPDTQYFGPGTRLTVL.